This TCR beta chain was found in a study of blood T cell repertoires in COVID-19. This clone was detected only once. Libraries were prepared by immunoSEQ multiplex PCR; TCRdb keeps only in-frame clonotypes and omits some of them. This table has about 130,000 clones, approximately 90% appearing once. The CDR3 has 13 residues. V was shortened by 5 bases and J by 2 bases, with 9 bases between the two germline ends. Germline values: CDR1 SGHVS, CDR2 FQNEAQ. The receptor comes from a man in his 60s with COVID-19, enrolled during active disease. The rearrangement joins TRBV7-8 to TRBJ1-1; no clear D. The sample taken for sequencing was peripheral blood. The CDR3 is CASSPLKNTEAFF. The CDR3, as DNA: TGTGCCAGCAGCCCACTGAAAAACACTGAAGCTTTCTTT.